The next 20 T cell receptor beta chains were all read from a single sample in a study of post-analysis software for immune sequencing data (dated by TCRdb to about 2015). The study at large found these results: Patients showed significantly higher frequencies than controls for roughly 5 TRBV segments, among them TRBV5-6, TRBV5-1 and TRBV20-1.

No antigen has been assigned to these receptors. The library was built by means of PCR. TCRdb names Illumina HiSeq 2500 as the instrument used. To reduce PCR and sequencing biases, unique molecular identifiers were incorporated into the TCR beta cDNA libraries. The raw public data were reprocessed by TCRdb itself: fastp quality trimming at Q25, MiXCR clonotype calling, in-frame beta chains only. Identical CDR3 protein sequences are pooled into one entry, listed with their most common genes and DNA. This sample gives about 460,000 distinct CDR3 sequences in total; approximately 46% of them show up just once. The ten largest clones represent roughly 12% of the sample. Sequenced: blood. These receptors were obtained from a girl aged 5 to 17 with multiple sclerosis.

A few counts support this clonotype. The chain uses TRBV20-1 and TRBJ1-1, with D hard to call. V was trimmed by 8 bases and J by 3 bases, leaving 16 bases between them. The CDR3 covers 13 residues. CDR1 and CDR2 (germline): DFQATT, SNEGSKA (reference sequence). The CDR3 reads CSLRERVDTEAFF. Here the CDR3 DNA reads TGCAGTTTGAGGGAGAGAGTGGACACTGAAGCTTTCTTT.

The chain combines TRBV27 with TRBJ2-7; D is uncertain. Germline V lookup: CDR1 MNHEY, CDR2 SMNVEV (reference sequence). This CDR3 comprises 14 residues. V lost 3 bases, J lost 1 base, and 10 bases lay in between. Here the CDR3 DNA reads TGTGCCAGCAGTTTCTTCAAAGATTCCTACGAGCAGTACTTC. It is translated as CASSFFKDSYEQYF.

CDR3: CASSQDFQLTYEQYF. CDR3 nucleotide sequence: TGTGCCAGCAGCCAAGACTTCCAGTTAACCTACGAGCAGTACTTC. The genes are TRBV3-1 and TRBJ2-7, with D unclear. Looked up from germline, CDR1 is LGHDT and CDR2 is YNNKEL (reference sequence). CDR3 length equals 15 residues. V lost 0 bases to trimming and J lost 2 bases, with 11 bases between them.

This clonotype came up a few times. CDR3 sequence: CASSQDRWLFF. The CDR3 coding sequence is TGTGCCAGCAGCCAAGATCGATGGTTGTTCTTC. V gene TRBV3-1 combines with J gene TRBJ2-1; D gene unclear. The V end lost 0 bases, the J end lost 15 bases, and 9 bases lay between the germline ends. The CDR3 loop spans 11 amino acids. Germline CDR1 reads LGHDT; CDR2 reads YNNKEL (reference sequence).

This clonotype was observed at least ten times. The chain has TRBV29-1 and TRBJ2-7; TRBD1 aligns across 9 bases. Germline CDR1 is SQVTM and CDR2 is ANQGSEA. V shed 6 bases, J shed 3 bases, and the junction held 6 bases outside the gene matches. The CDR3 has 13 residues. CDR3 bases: TGCAGCGTCCAGACAGGGGGGCTCTACGAGCAGTACTTC. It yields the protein CSVQTGGLYEQYF.

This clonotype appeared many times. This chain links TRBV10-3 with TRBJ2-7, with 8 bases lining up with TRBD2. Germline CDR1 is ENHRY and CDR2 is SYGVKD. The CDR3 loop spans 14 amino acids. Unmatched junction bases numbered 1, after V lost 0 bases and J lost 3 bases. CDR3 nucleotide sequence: TGTGCCATCAGTGAGTCTAGCGGGATCTACGAGCAGTACTTC. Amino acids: CAISESSGIYEQYF.

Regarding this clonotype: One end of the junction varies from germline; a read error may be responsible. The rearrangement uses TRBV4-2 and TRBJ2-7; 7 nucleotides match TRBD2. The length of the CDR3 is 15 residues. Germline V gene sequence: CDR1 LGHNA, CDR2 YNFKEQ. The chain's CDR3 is CASSQGEGTGYEQYF. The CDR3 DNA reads TGTGCCAGCAGCCAAGGGGAGGGAACAGGCTACGAGCAGTATTTC.

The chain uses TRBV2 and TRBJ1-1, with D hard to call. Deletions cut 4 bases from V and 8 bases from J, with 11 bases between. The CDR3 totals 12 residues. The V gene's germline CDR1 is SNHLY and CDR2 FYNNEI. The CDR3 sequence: CASSARPAEAFF. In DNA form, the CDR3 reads TGTGCCAGCAGTGCCCGACCCGCAGAAGCTTTCTTT.

The CDR3 DNA reads as TGTGCCAGCATCAAAACTACACAGGGATTCTATGGCTACACCTTC. Translation gives CASIKTTQGFYGYTF. The rearrangement joins TRBV6-1 to TRBJ1-2; TRBD1 is a possible D gene (6 bases). The CDR3 consists of 15 residues. Germline CDR1 reads MNHNS; CDR2 reads SASEGT. The V gene lost 7 bases and the J gene lost 4 bases, with 19 bases spanning the gap.

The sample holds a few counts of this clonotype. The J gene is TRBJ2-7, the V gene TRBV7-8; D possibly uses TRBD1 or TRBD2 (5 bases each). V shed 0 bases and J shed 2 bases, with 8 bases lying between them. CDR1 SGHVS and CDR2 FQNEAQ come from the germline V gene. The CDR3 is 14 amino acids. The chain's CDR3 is CASSLAGPAYEQYF. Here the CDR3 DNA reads TGTGCCAGCAGCTTAGCGGGACCAGCCTACGAGCAGTACTTC.

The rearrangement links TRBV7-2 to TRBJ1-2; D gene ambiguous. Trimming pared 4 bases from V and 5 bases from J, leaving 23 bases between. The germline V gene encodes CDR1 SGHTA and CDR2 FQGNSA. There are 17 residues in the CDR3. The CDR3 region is CASSSEGNFGVIYGYTF. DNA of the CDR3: TGTGCCAGCAGCTCCGAAGGGAATTTCGGGGTTATATATGGCTACACCTTC.

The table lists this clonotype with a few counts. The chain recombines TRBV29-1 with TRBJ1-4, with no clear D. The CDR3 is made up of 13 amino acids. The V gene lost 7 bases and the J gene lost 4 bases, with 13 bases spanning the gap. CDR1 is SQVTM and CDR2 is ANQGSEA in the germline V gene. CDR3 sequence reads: CSAKTANNEKLFF. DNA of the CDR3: TGCAGCGCCAAGACTGCAAATAATGAAAAACTGTTTTTT.

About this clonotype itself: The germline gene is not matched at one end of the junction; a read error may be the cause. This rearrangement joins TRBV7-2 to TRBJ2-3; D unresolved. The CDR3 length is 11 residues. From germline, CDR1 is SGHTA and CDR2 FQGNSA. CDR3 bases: TGTGCCAGCAGCTTACCCGGAACGCGGTATTTT. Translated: CASSLPGTRYF.

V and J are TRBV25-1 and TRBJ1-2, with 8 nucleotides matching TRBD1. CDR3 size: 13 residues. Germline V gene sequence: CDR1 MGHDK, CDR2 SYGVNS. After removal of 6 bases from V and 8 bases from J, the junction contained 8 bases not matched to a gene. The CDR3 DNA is TGTGCCAGCAGCACAGGGGGAGGGGAAGGCTACACCTTC. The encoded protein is CASSTGGGEGYTF.

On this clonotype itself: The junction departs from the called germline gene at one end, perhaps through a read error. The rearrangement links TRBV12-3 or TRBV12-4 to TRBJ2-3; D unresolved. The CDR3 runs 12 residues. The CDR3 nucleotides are TGTGCCAGCAGCCCGAAGGTGGATATGCAGTATTTT. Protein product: CASSPKVDMQYF.

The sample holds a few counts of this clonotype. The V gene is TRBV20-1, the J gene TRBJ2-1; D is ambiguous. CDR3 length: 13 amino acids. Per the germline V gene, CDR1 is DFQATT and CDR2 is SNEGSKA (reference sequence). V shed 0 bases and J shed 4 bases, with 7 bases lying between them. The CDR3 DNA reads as TGCAGTGCTAGAGATGGGGTGTACAATGAGCAGTTCTTC. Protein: CSARDGVYNEQFF.

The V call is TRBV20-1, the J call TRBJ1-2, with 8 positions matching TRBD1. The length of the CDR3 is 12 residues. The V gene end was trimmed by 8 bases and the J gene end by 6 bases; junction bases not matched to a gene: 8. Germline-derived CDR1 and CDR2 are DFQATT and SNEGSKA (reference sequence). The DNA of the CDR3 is TGCAGTCGTCCAGGGGGCCTCAATGGCTACACCTTC. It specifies CSRPGGLNGYTF.

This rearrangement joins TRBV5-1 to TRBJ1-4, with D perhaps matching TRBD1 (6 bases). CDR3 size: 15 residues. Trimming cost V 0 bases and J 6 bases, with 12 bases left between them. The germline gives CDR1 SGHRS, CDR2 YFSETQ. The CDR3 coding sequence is TGCGCCAGCAGCTTGGAGGGGCCAGGGGATGAAAAACTGTTTTTT. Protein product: CASSLEGPGDEKLFF.

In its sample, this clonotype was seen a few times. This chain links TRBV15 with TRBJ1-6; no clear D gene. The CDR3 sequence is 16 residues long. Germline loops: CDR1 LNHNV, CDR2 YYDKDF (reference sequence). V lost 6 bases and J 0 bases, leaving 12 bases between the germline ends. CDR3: CATRTLDRSYNSPLHF. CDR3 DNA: TGTGCCACCAGAACCTTAGACCGCTCCTATAATTCACCCCTCCACTTT.

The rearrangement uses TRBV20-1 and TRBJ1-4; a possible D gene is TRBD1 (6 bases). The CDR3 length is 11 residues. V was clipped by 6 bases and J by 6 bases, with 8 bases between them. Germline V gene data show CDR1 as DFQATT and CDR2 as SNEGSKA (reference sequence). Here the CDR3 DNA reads TGCAGTGCAAACAGGGATGAAAAACTGTTTTTT. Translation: CSANRDEKLFF.